The 22 T cell receptor beta chains reported below all come from one sample, sequenced in a study of T cell repertoires in cytomegalovirus infection. TCRdb redid the calling of the reads with MiXCR, one entry per CDR3 protein. The data contain more than 400,000 distinct CDR3 sequences, about 25% of them singletons. Sequences were obtained from PBMCs. The receptors originated from a human donor in good health (CMV status not recorded). Some clones in this sample may be carry-over from other donors' samples.

The chain links TRBV7-3 to TRBJ2-1; 8 bases fit TRBD2. The length of the CDR3 is 17 residues. Germline V gene lookup returns CDR1 SGHTA and CDR2 FQGTGA. Trimming took 3 bases from V and 0 from J; bases not matched to a gene: 7. The CDR3 protein is CASSLRQGLGSYNEQFF. Here the CDR3 DNA reads TGTGCCAGCAGCTTGCGCCAGGGACTAGGCTCCTACAATGAGCAGTTCTTC. The full variable domain, with the rest looked up from reference TRBV7-3 and TRBJ2-1, is GAGVSQTPSNKVTEKGKYVELRCDPISGHTALYWYRQSLGQGPEFLIYFQGTGAADDSGLPNDRFFAVRPEGSVSTLKIQRTERGDSAVYLCASSLRQGLGSYNEQFFGPGTRLTVL.

This chain joins TRBV6-6 and TRBJ1-5; D gene unclear. The V gene lost 2 bases and the J gene lost 3 bases, with 5 bases spanning the gap. Looked up from germline, CDR1 is MNHNY and CDR2 is SVGAGI (reference sequence). The CDR3 extends over 13 amino acids. The CDR3, as DNA: TGTGCCAGCAGTTACGGATACAATCAGCCCCAGCATTTT. As protein: CASSYGYNQPQHF.

The rearrangement joins TRBV6-5 to TRBJ2-4; D is unresolved. V dropped 0 bases and J dropped 6 bases, with 3 bases sitting between them. CDR3 length: 12 residues. Germline V CDR1 and CDR2: MNHEY, SVGAGI. The CDR3 sequence is CASSYSGNIQYF. The CDR3 coding sequence is TGTGCCAGCAGTTACTCGGGAAACATTCAGTACTTC.

This sequence joins TRBV7-9 and TRBJ1-1; D is perhaps TRBD1 (5 bases). Germline values: CDR1 SEHNR, CDR2 FQNEAQ (reference sequence). The CDR3 is made up of 14 amino acids. The V and J ends lost 5 bases and 1 base respectively, with 11 bases between them. DNA for the CDR3: TGTGCCAGCAGCCCTGAACAGGAGAACACTGAAGCTTTCTTT. It translates to CASSPEQENTEAFF.

This clonotype was seen repeatedly, ten times or more. The chain recombines TRBV7-2 with TRBJ2-7; TRBD1 agrees at 8 bases. Trimming at V came to 5 bases and at J to 5 bases, leaving 5 bases not matched to a gene. Germline CDR1 reads SGHTA; CDR2 reads FQGNSA. This CDR3 contains 13 residues. The CDR3 DNA is TGTGCCAGCAGCCGGACAGGGATCAACGAGCAGTACTTC. This sequence encodes CASSRTGINEQYF.

The chain joins TRBV14 to TRBJ1-2; no reliable D call. V lost 0 bases to trimming and J lost 4 bases, with 6 bases between them. CDR3 length: 13 residues. CDR1 is SGHDN and CDR2 is FVKESK in the germline V gene. The CDR3 is CASSQDMAYGYTF. Here the CDR3 DNA reads TGTGCCAGCAGCCAAGATATGGCCTATGGCTACACCTTC.

The chain combines TRBV11-2 with TRBJ1-6; D unresolved. Looked up from germline, CDR1 is SGHAT and CDR2 is FQNNGV. Trimming pared 0 bases from V and 0 bases from J, leaving 15 bases between. The CDR3 is made up of 19 amino acids. CDR3 sequence (DNA): TGTGCCAGCAGCTTAGATAGGATCCCCGGGAGCTCCTATAATTCACCCCTCCACTTT. Translation gives CASSLDRIPGSSYNSPLHF.

This clonotype was seen more than once but under ten times. The chain employs TRBV4-1 and TRBJ1-4; the D gene is possibly TRBD1 (5 bases). Germline CDR1 MGHRA, CDR2 YSYEKL. CDR3 length: 17 residues. V dropped 0 bases and J dropped 5 bases, with 16 bases sitting between them. CDR3 in DNA: TGCGCCAGCAGCCAAGAAAGCGTCGTAAGGGGAAATGAAAAACTGTTTTTT. Its translation is CASSQESVVRGNEKLFF.

The genes are TRBV11-3 and TRBJ2-2; D is undetermined. Trimming stripped 5 bases from V and 1 base from J, with 8 bases between. The CDR3 length is 14 residues. Germline V lookup: CDR1 SGHNT, CDR2 YENEEA. CDR3 amino acids: CASSNDWNTGELFF. DNA of the CDR3: TGTGCCAGCAGCAACGACTGGAACACCGGGGAGCTGTTTTTT.

The chain carries TRBV10-3 and TRBJ1-1, with TRBD1 identical over 12 bases. Germline CDR1 is ENHRY and CDR2 is SYGVKD. V was clipped by 7 bases and J by 6 bases; unmatched bases: 9. The CDR3 is 15 amino acids. The CDR3: CAITGTGGSSSEAFF. The CDR3 nucleotides read TGTGCCATCACCGGGACAGGGGGCTCGTCGTCTGAAGCTTTCTTT.

The chain links TRBV10-3 to TRBJ2-2; a weak D match, TRBD1 (5 bases). Germline CDR1 and CDR2: ENHRY and SYGVKD. The CDR3 sequence is 14 residues long. Trimming stripped 6 bases from V and 0 bases from J, with 8 bases between. The CDR3 bases are TGTGCCATCAGAAGACAGTCGAACACCGGGGAGCTGTTTTTT. This encodes CAIRRQSNTGELFF.

V gene TRBV7-9 combines with J gene TRBJ2-5; no clear D gene. Germline V gene sequence: CDR1 SEHNR, CDR2 FQNEAQ (reference sequence). This CDR3 has 12 amino acids. Trimming pared 5 bases from V and 5 bases from J, leaving 9 bases between. The CDR3 is CASSPASETQYF. In nucleotides, the CDR3 is TGTGCCAGCAGCCCCGCCTCGGAGACCCAGTACTTC.

The V gene is TRBV4-3, the J gene TRBJ2-7; D is undetermined. Germline CDR1 reads LGHNA; CDR2 reads YSLEER. V lost 0 bases and J 6 bases, leaving 9 bases between the germline ends. The CDR3 runs 13 residues. The CDR3, as DNA: TGCGCCAGCAGCCAAGATAGCCGATCCGAGCAGTACTTC. It translates to CASSQDSRSEQYF.

This clonotype has a handful of counts. The chain carries TRBV24-1 and TRBJ2-3; D gene uncertain. The CDR3 spans 12 residues. Between the trimmed V and J ends, which lost 0 bases and 5 bases, there was a span of 2 bases. Germline V gene data show CDR1 as KGHDR and CDR2 as SFDVKD. DNA for the CDR3: TGTGCCACCAGTGATTTGAAAGATACGCAGTATTTT. Its protein is CATSDLKDTQYF.

The rearrangement links TRBV6-6 to TRBJ1-2, with 8 bases that match TRBD1. Germline loops: CDR1 MNHNY, CDR2 SVGAGI (reference sequence). This CDR3 has 16 amino acids. Trimming removed 5 bases from V and 6 bases from J; junction bases left unmatched: 14. The CDR3 region is CASSDQTDSGGNGYTF. CDR3 bases: TGTGCCAGCAGTGATCAAACGGATTCAGGGGGCAATGGCTACACCTTC.

This clonotype has only a few counts. V and J are TRBV19 and TRBJ1-2, with D maybe TRBD1 (6 bases). V lost 3 bases to trimming and J lost 4 bases, with 15 bases between them. From germline, CDR1 is LNHDA and CDR2 SQIVND (reference sequence). This CDR3 has 15 residues. The chain's CDR3 is CASSIRTGQSYGYTF. CDR3 DNA: TGTGCCAGTAGTATCCGTACAGGACAGAGCTATGGCTACACCTTC.

The sample holds a few counts of this clonotype. CDR3 in amino acids: CSARRTSGNNEQFF. DNA of the CDR3: TGCAGTGCTAGAAGGACTAGCGGGAACAATGAGCAGTTCTTC. This rearrangement joins TRBV20-1 to TRBJ2-1; 12 bases are a match to TRBD2. This CDR3 has 14 residues. V trimming: 2 bases; J trimming: 5 bases; junction bases outside the gene matches: 1. The germline CDR1 and CDR2 sequences are DFQATT and SNEGSKA (reference sequence).

A few counts support this clonotype. The chain uses TRBV14 and TRBJ2-1; perhaps TRBD2 as D (6 bases). The CDR3 is made up of 16 amino acids. V was pared by 4 bases and J by 8 bases, with 21 bases between. Germline CDR1 is SGHDN and CDR2 is FVKESK. In nucleotides, the CDR3 is TGTGCCAGCAGCCTCGGTGGGAGGTCCGTTTTCTATGAGCAGTTCTTC. It encodes CASSLGGRSVFYEQFF.

This rearrangement joins TRBV5-6 to TRBJ1-1, with D possibly being TRBD1 (5 bases). CDR3 length: 15 residues. Trimming removed 3 bases from V and 6 bases from J, with 18 bases in between. Germline assignment: CDR1 SGHDT and CDR2 YYEEEE. The CDR3 sequence is CASSSLGPWEAEAFF. The CDR3 DNA sequence: TGTGCCAGCAGCTCGTTGGGACCTTGGGAGGCTGAAGCTTTCTTT.

In this sample, this clonotype turned up a few times. The chain has TRBV12-5 and TRBJ2-3, with no clear D. V was clipped by 6 bases and J by 4 bases, with 11 bases between them. Germline-derived CDR1 and CDR2 are LGHNT and FRNRAP. The CDR3 sequence is 13 residues long. Written as DNA, the CDR3 is TGTGCTAGTGGATGGTTTGGATCAGATACGCAGTATTTT. Residues: CASGWFGSDTQYF.

The chain carries TRBV3-1 and TRBJ2-2; D perhaps matches TRBD2 (5 bases). V was pared by 1 base and J by 1 base, with 10 bases between. Germline CDR1 and CDR2: LGHDT and YNNKEL (reference sequence). The CDR3 has 16 amino acids. The CDR3 DNA reads as TGTGCCAGCAGCCAAGGGCCAGCGGTGAACACCGGGGAGCTGTTTTTT. Amino acid sequence: CASSQGPAVNTGELFF.

There are a few counts of this clonotype. J is TRBJ2-1 and V is TRBV6-5, with 10 positions matching TRBD2. The junction had 9 bases not matched to a gene; V was cut back by 7 bases and J by 6 bases. CDR3 size: 15 residues. The V gene's germline CDR1 is MNHEY and CDR2 SVGAGI. CDR3 amino acids: CASTRRAGGSNEQFF. The CDR3 DNA is TGTGCCAGCACCCGAAGAGCGGGAGGGAGCAATGAGCAGTTCTTC.